This T cell receptor beta chain originates from a study of shared clonotypes between healthy human individuals. Germline CDR1 MDHEN, CDR2 SYDVKM. V lost 4 bases and J lost 4, with 17 bases in between. CDR3 length: 16 amino acids. Clones were read by immunoSEQ multiplex PCR, and TCRdb kept only the in-frame ones, dropping some. This sample yields 900,000 to 1,200,000 clones, of which 75% to 85% are seen a single time; 0.5% to 0.65% belongs to the top ten. The specimen sequenced was memory CD4+ T cells from PBMCs. This sample's subset: CD45RA-negative fraction. The gene calls are TRBV28 and TRBJ1-5; the D is unclear. This clonotype was obtained from a man younger than 30 in good health. Some clones in this sample may be carry-over from other donors' samples. This CDR3 reads CASSSASKVGNQPQHF. CDR3 nucleotide sequence: TGTGCCAGCAGTTCCGCCTCGAAGGTCGGGAATCAGCCCCAGCATTTT. Filled out from reference TRBV28 and TRBJ1-5, the complete variable domain reads DVKVTQSSRYLVKRTGEKVFLECVQDMDHENMFWYRQDPGLGLRLIYFSYDVKMKEKGDIPEGYSVSREKKERFSLILESASTNQTSMYLCASSSASKVGNQPQHFGDGTRLSIL.